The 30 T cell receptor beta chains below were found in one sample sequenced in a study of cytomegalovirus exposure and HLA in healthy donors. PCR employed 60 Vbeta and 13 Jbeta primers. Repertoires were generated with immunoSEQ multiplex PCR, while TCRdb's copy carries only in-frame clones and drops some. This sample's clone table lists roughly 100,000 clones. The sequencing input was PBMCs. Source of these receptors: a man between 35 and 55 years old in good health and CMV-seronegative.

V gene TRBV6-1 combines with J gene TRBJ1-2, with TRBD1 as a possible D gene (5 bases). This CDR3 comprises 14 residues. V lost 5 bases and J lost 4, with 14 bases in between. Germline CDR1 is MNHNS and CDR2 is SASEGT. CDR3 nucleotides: TGTGCCAGCAGTCGGGAGCTGGGGGTCTATGGCTACACCTTC. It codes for CASSRELGVYGYTF.

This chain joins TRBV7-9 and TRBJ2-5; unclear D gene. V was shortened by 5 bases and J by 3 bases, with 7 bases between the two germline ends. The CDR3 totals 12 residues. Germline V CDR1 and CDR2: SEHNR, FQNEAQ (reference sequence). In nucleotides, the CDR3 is TGTGCCAGCAGCCCCCCCGAAGAGACCCAGTACTTC. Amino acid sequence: CASSPPEETQYF.

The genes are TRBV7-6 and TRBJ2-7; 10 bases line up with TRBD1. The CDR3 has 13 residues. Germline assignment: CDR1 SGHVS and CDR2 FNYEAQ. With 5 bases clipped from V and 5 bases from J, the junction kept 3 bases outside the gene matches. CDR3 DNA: TGTGCCAGCAGCCTGGGACAGGGGAACGAGCAGTACTTC. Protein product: CASSLGQGNEQYF.

The CDR3 region is CASSLASGYEQYF. The CDR3 nucleotides read TGCGCCAGCAGCTTGGCCAGCGGATACGAGCAGTACTTC. The genes are TRBV5-1 and TRBJ2-7; D might be TRBD2 (5 bases). Germline V CDR1 and CDR2: SGHRS, YFSETQ. The CDR3 spans 13 residues. Trimming took off 0 bases at V and 4 bases at J, with 8 bases between the two ends.

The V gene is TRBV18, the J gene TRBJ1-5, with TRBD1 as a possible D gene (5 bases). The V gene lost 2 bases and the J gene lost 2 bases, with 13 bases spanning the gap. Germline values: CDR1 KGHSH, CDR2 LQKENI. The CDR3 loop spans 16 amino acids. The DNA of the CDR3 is TGTGCCAGCTCACCAGGGGGAGGTTTCGGCAATCAGCCCCAGCATTTT. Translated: CASSPGGGFGNQPQHF.

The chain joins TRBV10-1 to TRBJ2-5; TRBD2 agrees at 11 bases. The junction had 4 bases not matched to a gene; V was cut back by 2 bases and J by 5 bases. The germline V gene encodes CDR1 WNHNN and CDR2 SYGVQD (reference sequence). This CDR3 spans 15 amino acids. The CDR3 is CASSERGLAGETQYF. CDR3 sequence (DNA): TGCGCCAGCAGTGAGCGAGGACTAGCGGGCGAGACCCAGTACTTC.

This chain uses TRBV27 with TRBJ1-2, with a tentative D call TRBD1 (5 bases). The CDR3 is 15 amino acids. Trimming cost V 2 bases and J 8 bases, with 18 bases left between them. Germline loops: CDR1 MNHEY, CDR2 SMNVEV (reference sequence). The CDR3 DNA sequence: TGTGCCAGCAGTTTAGAAGGGCGCAGGGTGGACGGCTACACCTTC. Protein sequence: CASSLEGRRVDGYTF.

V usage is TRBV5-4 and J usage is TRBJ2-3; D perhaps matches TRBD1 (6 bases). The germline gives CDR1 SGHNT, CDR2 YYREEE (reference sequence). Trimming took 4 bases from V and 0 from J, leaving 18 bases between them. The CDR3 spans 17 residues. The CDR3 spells CASSPHPAGESTDTQYF. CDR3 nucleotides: TGTGCCAGCAGCCCGCATCCGGCAGGGGAGAGCACAGATACGCAGTATTTT.

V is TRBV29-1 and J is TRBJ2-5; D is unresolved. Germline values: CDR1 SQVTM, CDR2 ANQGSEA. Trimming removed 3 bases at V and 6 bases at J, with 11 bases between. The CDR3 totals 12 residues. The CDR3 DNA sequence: TGCAGCGTTGACTCACGGGTCCAGACCCAGTACTTC. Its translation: CSVDSRVQTQYF.

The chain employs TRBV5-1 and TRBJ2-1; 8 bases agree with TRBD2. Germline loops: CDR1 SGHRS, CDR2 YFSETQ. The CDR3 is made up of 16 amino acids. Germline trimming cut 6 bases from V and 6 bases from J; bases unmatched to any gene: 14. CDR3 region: CASTANVGTSLNEQFF. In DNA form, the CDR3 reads TGCGCCAGCACCGCTAATGTCGGGACTAGTCTCAATGAGCAGTTCTTC.

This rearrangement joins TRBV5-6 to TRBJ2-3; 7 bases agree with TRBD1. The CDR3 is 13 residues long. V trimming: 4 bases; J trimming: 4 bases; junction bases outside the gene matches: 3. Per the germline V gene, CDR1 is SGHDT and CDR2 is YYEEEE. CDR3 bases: TGTGCCAGCAGCGGAACAGGGGCAGATACGCAGTATTTT. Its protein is CASSGTGADTQYF. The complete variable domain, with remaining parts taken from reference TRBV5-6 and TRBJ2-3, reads DAGVTQSPTHLIKTRGQQVTLRCSPKSGHDTVSWYQQALGQGPQFIFQYYEEEERQRGNFPDRFSGHQFPNYSSELNVNALLLGDSALYLCASSGTGADTQYFGPGTRLTVL.

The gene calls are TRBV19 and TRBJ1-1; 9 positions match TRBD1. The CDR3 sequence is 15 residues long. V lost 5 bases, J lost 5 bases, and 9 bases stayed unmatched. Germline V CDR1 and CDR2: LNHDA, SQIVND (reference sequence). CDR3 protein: CASSAQQGARTEAFF. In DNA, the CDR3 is TGTGCCAGTAGTGCACAACAGGGGGCGAGGACTGAAGCTTTCTTT.

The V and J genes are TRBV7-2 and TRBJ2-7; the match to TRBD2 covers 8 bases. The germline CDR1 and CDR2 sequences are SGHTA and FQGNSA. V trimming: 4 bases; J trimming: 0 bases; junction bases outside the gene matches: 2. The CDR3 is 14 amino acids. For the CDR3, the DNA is TGTGCCAGCAGCTCCACTAGCGGCTCCTACGAGCAGTACTTC. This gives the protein CASSSTSGSYEQYF.

In DNA form, the CDR3 reads TGTGCCAGCAGCGTCTCCCGGGACAGGGCTGTTACTAACTATGGCTACACCTTC. This translates into CASSVSRDRAVTNYGYTF. The genes are TRBV5-5 and TRBJ1-2; 9 bases map to TRBD1. CDR3 length: 18 residues. Germline V gene sequence: CDR1 SGHKS, CDR2 YYEKEE (reference sequence). With V trimmed by 4 bases and J by 0 bases, 13 bases remained unmatched.

The CDR3 loop is CASSKTSGGAETQYF. In DNA, the CDR3 is TGTGCCAGCAGTAAGACTAGCGGGGGTGCCGAGACCCAGTACTTC. This chain joins TRBV6-5 and TRBJ2-5, with 12 bases aligning to TRBD2. The CDR3 extends over 15 amino acids. With V trimmed by 5 bases and J by 5 bases, 6 bases remained unmatched. The germline V gene has CDR1 MNHEY and CDR2 SVGAGI.

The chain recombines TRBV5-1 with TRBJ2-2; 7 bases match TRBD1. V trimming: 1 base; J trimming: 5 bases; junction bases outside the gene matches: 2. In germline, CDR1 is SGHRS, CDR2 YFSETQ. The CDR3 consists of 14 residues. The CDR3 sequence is CASSLLTGTGELFF. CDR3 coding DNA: TGCGCCAGCAGCTTGTTGACAGGGACCGGGGAGCTGTTTTTT.

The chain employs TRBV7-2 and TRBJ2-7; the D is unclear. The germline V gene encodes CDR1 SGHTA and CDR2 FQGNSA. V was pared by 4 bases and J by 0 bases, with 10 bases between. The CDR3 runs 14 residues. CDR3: CASSSITYSYEQYF. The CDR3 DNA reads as TGTGCCAGCAGCTCCATTACATACTCCTACGAGCAGTACTTC. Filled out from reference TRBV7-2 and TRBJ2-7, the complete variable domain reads GAGVSQSPSNKVTEKGKDVELRCDPISGHTALYWYRQSLGQGLEFLIYFQGNSAPDKSGLPSDRFSAERTGGSVSTLTIQRTQQEDSAVYLCASSSITYSYEQYFGPGTRLTVT.

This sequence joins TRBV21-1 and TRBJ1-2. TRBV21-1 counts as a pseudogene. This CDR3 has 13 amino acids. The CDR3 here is CAILGRHLYGYTF. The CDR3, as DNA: TGTGCCATCCTTGGGAGACACCTCTATGGCTACACCTTC.

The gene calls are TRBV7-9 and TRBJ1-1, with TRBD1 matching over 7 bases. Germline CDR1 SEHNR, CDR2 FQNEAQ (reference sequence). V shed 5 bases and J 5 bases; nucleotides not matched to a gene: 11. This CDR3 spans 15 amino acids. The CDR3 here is CASSQDRSPETEAFF. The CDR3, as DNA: TGTGCCAGCAGCCAGGACAGGTCCCCGGAGACTGAAGCTTTCTTT.

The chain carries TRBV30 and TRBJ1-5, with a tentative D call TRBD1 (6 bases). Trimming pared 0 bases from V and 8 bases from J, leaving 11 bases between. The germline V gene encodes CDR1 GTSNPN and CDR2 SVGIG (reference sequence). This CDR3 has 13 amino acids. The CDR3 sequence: CAWSVDNREPQHF. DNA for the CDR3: TGTGCCTGGAGTGTAGACAACAGGGAGCCCCAGCATTTT.

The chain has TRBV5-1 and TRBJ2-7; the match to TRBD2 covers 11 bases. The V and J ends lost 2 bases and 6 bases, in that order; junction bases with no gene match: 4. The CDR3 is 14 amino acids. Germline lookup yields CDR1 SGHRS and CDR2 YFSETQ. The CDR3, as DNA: TGCGCCAGCAGCTTACTAGCGGGAGACCCCGAGCAGTACTTC. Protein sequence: CASSLLAGDPEQYF.

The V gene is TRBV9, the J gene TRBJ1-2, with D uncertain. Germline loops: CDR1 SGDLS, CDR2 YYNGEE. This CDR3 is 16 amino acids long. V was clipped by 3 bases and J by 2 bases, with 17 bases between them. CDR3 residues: CASSAPLFSMNYGYTF. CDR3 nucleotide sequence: TGTGCCAGCAGCGCCCCCCTTTTTAGTATGAACTATGGCTACACCTTC. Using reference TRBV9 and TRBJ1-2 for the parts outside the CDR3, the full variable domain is DSGVTQTPKHLITATGQRVTLRCSPRSGDLSVYWYQQSLDQGLQFLIQYYNGEERAKGNILERFSAQQFPDLHSELNLSSLELGDSALYFCASSAPLFSMNYGYTFGSGTRLTVV.

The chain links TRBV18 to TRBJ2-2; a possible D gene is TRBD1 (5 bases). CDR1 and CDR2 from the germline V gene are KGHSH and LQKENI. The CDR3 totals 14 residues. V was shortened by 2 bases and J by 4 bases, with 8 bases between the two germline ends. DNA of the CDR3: TGTGCCAGCTCACCAGGGGCGATCACCGGGGAGCTGTTTTTT. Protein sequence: CASSPGAITGELFF. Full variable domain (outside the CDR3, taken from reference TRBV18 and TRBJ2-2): NAGVMQNPRHLVRRRGQEARLRCSPMKGHSHVYWYRQLPEEGLKFMVYLQKENIIDESGMPKERFSAEFPKEGPSILRIQQVVRGDSAAYFCASSPGAITGELFFGEGSRLTVL.

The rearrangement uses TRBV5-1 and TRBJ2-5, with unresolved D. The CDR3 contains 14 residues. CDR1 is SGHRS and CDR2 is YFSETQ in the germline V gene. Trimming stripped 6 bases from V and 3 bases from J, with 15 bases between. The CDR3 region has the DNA TGCGCCAGCACCTACCAACCTAGAGAAGAGACCCAGTACTTC. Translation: CASTYQPREETQYF.

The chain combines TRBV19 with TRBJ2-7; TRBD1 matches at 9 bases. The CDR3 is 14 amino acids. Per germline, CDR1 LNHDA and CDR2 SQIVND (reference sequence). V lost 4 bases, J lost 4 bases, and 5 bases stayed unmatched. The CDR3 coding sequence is TGTGCCAGTAGTACCGGGACAGGGAGTTACGAGCAGTACTTC. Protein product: CASSTGTGSYEQYF.

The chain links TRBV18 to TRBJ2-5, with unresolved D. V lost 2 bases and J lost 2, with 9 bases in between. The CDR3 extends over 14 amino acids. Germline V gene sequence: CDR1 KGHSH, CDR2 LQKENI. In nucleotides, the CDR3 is TGTGCCAGCTCACCATTGCCTAATCAAGAGACCCAGTACTTC. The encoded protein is CASSPLPNQETQYF.

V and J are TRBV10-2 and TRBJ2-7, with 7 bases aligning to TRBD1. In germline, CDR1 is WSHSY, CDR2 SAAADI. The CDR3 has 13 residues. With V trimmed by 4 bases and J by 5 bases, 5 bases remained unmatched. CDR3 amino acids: CASSAGRGNEQYF. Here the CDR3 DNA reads TGCGCCAGCAGTGCCGGCAGGGGGAACGAGCAGTACTTC.

DNA of the CDR3: TGTGCCAGCTCACAACCGGACAGGGGACGCGGCGGCAATCAGCCCCAGCATTTT. Residues: CASSQPDRGRGGNQPQHF. This sequence joins TRBV18 and TRBJ1-5, with 9 bases lining up with TRBD1. Germline CDR1 reads KGHSH; CDR2 reads LQKENI. This CDR3 spans 18 amino acids. The V segment lost 4 bases and the J segment 2 bases; nucleotides outside the gene matches: 12.

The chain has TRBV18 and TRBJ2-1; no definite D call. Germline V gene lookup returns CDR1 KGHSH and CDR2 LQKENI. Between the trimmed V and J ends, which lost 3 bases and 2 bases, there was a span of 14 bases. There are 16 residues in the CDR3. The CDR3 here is CASSPGPRNTYNEQFF. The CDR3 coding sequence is TGTGCCAGCTCACCCGGTCCGAGAAATACCTACAATGAGCAGTTCTTC.

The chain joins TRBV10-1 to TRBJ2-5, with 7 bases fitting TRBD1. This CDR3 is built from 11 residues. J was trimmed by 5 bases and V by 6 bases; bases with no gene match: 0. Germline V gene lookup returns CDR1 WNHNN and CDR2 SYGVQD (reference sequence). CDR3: CASRDRETQYF. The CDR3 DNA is TGCGCCAGCAGGGACAGGGAGACCCAGTACTTC.